The 16 T cell receptor beta chains in this list originate from one sample, sequenced in a study of blood T cell repertoires in COVID-19. Sequenced by immunoSEQ multiplex PCR; TCRdb stores in-frame clones only, minus some. The data hold approximately 270,000 clones, with approximately 85% observed a single time. The sequenced material came from PBMCs or T cells enriched from blood (not recorded which). The receptor set was obtained from a woman aged 25 to 45 who had recovered from COVID-19.

The chain is built from TRBV11-2 and TRBJ1-2; D is unresolved. Trimming stripped 5 bases from V and 8 bases from J, with 12 bases between. This CDR3 is 12 amino acids long. Germline assignment: CDR1 SGHAT and CDR2 FQNNGV. The CDR3 protein is CASSTEGWGYTF. CDR3 nucleotides: TGTGCCAGCAGCACCGAGGGCTGGGGCTACACCTTC.

J is TRBJ2-7 and V is TRBV19; TRBD2 matches 9 bases. Trimming took 2 bases from V and 0 from J; bases not matched to a gene: 2. The CDR3 is made up of 15 amino acids. CDR1 is LNHDA, CDR2 SQIVND, per germline (reference sequence). CDR3 sequence: CASSIMREGSYEQYF. The CDR3 region has the DNA TGTGCCAGTAGTATAATGCGGGAGGGCTCCTACGAGCAGTACTTC.

J is TRBJ1-1 and V is TRBV5-6; no clear D. The CDR3 loop spans 11 amino acids. Looked up from germline, CDR1 is SGHDT and CDR2 is YYEEEE. Trimming left V 1 base short and J 6 bases short, with 4 bases between. The CDR3 DNA reads as TGTGCCAGCAGCTTGACGGCTGAAGCTTTCTTT. Its protein is CASSLTAEAFF.

The J gene is TRBJ1-2, the V gene TRBV7-9; TRBD1 matches 8 bases. Germline V lookup: CDR1 SEHNR, CDR2 FQNEAQ (reference sequence). This CDR3 has 15 amino acids. J was trimmed by 0 bases and V by 5 bases; bases with no gene match: 5. The CDR3 DNA sequence: TGTGCCAGCAGCCCGGGACAGGACCCTAACTATGGCTACACCTTC. Translating it yields CASSPGQDPNYGYTF. Looking up the rest from reference TRBV7-9 and TRBJ1-2 gives the full variable domain: DTGVSQNPRHKITKRGQNVTFRCDPISEHNRLYWYRQTLGQGPEFLTYFQNEAQLEKSRLLSDRFSAERPKGSFSTLEIQRTEQGDSAMYLCASSPGQDPNYGYTFGSGTRLTVV.

The V call is TRBV29-1, the J call TRBJ1-2, with 9 bases matching TRBD1. There are 12 residues in the CDR3. J lost 6 bases, V lost 5 bases, and 4 bases had no gene match. Germline loops: CDR1 SQVTM, CDR2 ANQGSEA. This CDR3 is CSVTRTGDGYTF. CDR3 coding DNA: TGCAGCGTTACCCGGACAGGGGATGGCTACACCTTC.

This chain connects TRBV7-8 to TRBJ2-5; 8 bases match TRBD1. Looked up from germline, CDR1 is SGHVS and CDR2 is FQNEAQ. The length of the CDR3 is 20 residues. V dropped 1 base and J dropped 5; count of bases not matched to a gene: 21. The CDR3 DNA follows: TGTGCCAGCAGCTTAGGAAGCGGTATACCGGCGACAGGGGTCTCCGAGACCCAGTACTTC. Protein sequence: CASSLGSGIPATGVSETQYF. The whole variable domain, filled in from reference TRBV7-8 and TRBJ2-5, reads GAGVSQSPRYKVAKRGQDVALRCDPISGHVSLFWYQQALGQGPEFLTYFQNEAQLDKSGLPSDRFFAERPEGSVSTLKIQRTQQEDSAVYLCASSLGSGIPATGVSETQYFGPGTRLLVL.

The genes are TRBV25-1 and TRBJ2-3; TRBD2 aligns across 13 bases. Germline V gives CDR1 MGHDK, CDR2 SYGVNS. The CDR3 has 17 amino acids. V lost 5 bases to trimming and J lost 3 bases; unmatched junction nucleotides: 8. The CDR3 here is CASSTSGRAMRTDTQYF. The CDR3 nucleotides are TGTGCCAGCAGTACTAGCGGGAGGGCAATGCGGACAGATACGCAGTATTTT.

The chain couples TRBV7-2 to TRBJ2-5; weak D call: TRBD2 (7 bases). V was shortened by 2 bases and J by 9 bases, with 10 bases between the two germline ends. The CDR3 contains 12 residues. Germline V CDR1 and CDR2: SGHTA, FQGNSA. The CDR3 DNA is TGTGCCAGCAGCTTAAGGGGGGGGTCCCAGTACTTC. Its translation is CASSLRGGSQYF.

This clone was counted once. V gene TRBV9 combines with J gene TRBJ2-5; TRBD1 matches at 8 bases. V dropped 6 bases and J dropped 5; count of bases not matched to a gene: 6. Germline V gene data show CDR1 as SGDLS and CDR2 as YYNGEE. The CDR3 totals 13 residues. In nucleotides, the CDR3 is TGTGCCAGCAACACACAGGGGGAGGAGACCCAGTACTTC. It codes for CASNTQGEETQYF. The variable domain in full, completed from reference TRBV9 and TRBJ2-5, reads DSGVTQTPKHLITATGQRVTLRCSPRSGDLSVYWYQQSLDQGLQFLIQYYNGEERAKGNILERFSAQQFPDLHSELNLSSLELGDSALYFCASNTQGEETQYFGPGTRLLVL.

The V and J genes are TRBV4-1 and TRBJ2-2, with D possibly being TRBD2 (5 bases). This CDR3 contains 14 residues. Trimming stripped 4 bases from V and 4 bases from J, with 10 bases between. Germline V CDR1 and CDR2: MGHRA, YSYEKL. The CDR3 here is CASSLVRGTGELFF. As DNA, the CDR3 is TGCGCCAGCAGCCTCGTCCGGGGCACCGGGGAGCTGTTTTTT.

The chain recombines TRBV11-3 with TRBJ2-5; D ambiguous. Looked up from germline, CDR1 is SGHNT and CDR2 is YENEEA. The CDR3 is 13 amino acids. Trimming stripped 2 bases from V and 2 bases from J, with 6 bases between. CDR3 bases: TGTGCCAGCAGCTTACCCGGTCAAGAGACCCAGTACTTC. Its protein product is CASSLPGQETQYF.

This clone has just one count. The rearrangement links TRBV5-1 to TRBJ1-2; 8 bases map to TRBD1. The V and J ends lost 4 bases and 4 bases, in that order; junction bases with no gene match: 3. CDR3 length equals 13 residues. Per the germline V gene, CDR1 is SGHRS and CDR2 is YFSETQ. Here the CDR3 DNA reads TGCGCCAGCAGCGTTCAGGGGGCCTATGGCTACACCTTC. As protein: CASSVQGAYGYTF.

The gene calls are TRBV7-3 and TRBJ2-2; D is possibly TRBD1 (6 bases). This CDR3 contains 15 residues. V was pared by 2 bases and J by 5 bases, with 12 bases between. Germline V lookup: CDR1 SGHTA, CDR2 FQGTGA. CDR3 nucleotide sequence: TGTGCCAGCAGCTTAGGTGCAGGGGTGACCGGGGAGCTGTTTTTT. Residues: CASSLGAGVTGELFF.

V usage is TRBV10-2 and J usage is TRBJ1-4, with D maybe TRBD1 (5 bases). This CDR3 is built from 17 residues. Trimming left V 1 base short and J 0 bases short, with 12 bases between. The germline gives CDR1 WSHSY, CDR2 SAAADI. Written as DNA, the CDR3 is TGCGCCAGCAGTGAGTTGGGGAAGGGGTCAACTAATGAAAAACTGTTTTTT. Protein: CASSELGKGSTNEKLFF.

The chain couples TRBV7-8 to TRBJ1-5, with D possibly TRBD1 on 6 matching bases. Germline assignment: CDR1 SGHVS and CDR2 FQNEAQ. This CDR3 has 18 amino acids. V shed 5 bases and J shed 2 bases, with 22 bases lying between them. The chain's CDR3 is CASSPRRGGDMRNQPQHF. CDR3 nucleotides: TGTGCCAGCAGCCCGCGAAGGGGGGGGGACATGCGCAATCAGCCCCAGCATTTT.

The rearrangement joins TRBV5-4 to TRBJ2-4, with 7 bases lining up with TRBD2. The CDR3 is made up of 14 amino acids. With 2 bases clipped from V and 7 bases from J, the junction kept 6 bases outside the gene matches. Looked up from germline, CDR1 is SGHNT and CDR2 is YYREEE (reference sequence). The CDR3 region is CASSLRLALNIQYF. As DNA, the CDR3 is TGTGCCAGCAGCTTAAGACTAGCTTTGAACATTCAGTACTTC.